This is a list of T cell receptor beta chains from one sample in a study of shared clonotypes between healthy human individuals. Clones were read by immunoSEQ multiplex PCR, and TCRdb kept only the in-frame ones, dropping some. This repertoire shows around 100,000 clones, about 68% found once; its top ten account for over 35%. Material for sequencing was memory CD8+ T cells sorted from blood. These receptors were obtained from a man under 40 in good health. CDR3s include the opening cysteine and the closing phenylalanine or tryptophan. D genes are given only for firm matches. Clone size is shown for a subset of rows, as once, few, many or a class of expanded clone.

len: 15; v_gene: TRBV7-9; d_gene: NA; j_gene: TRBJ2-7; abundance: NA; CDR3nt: TGTGCCAGCAGCTTAGCGGACAGAGACTCCTACGAGCAGTACTTC; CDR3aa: CASSLADRDSYEQYF
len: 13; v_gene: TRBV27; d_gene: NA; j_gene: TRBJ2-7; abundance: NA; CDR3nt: TGTGCCAGCACGGACCGGGTATCCTACGAGCAGTACTTC; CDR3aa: CASTDRVSYEQYF
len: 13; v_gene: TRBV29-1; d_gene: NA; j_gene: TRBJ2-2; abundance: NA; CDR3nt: TGCAGCGATACTAGTCCATACACCGGGGAGCTGTTTTTT; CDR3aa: CSDTSPYTGELFF
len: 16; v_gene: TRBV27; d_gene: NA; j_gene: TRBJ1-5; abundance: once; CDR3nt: TGTGCCAGCAGTTTTGTAGGCAGCCAGAGCAATCAGCCCCAGCATTTT; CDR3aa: CASSFVGSQSNQPQHF
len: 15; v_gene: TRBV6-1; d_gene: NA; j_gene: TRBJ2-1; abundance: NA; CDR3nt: TGTGCCAGCATTAAAGAGAGGGGCAGCCCCAATGAGCAGTTCTTC; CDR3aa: CASIKERGSPNEQFF
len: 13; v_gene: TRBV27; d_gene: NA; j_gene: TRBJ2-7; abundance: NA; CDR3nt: TGTGCCAGCAGTTATTCCAGGTTCTACGAGCAGTACTTC; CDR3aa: CASSYSRFYEQYF
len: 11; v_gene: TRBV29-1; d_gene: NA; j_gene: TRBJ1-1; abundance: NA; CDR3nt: TGCAGTTTCAATAAGGGGACTGAAGCTTTCTTT; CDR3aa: CSFNKGTEAFF
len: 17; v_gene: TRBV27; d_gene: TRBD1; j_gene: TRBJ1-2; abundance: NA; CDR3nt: TGTGCCAGCAGTCCCCGGGACAGGGGAGAGGGGGGCTATGGCTACACCTTC; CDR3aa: CASSPRDRGEGGYGYTF
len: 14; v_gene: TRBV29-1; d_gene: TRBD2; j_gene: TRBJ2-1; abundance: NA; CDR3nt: TGCAGCGTTGTAAGCCTAGCGGGATACAATGAGCAGTTCTTC; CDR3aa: CSVVSLAGYNEQFF
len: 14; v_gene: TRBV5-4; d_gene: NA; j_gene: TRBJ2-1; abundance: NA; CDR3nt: TGTGCCAGCAGCTTCGGGTGGGGTACCAATGAGCAGTTCTTC; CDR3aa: CASSFGWGTNEQFF
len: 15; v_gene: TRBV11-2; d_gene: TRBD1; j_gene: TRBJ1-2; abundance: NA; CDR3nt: TGTGCCAGCAGCTTAGATCCCGGGACAGCCTATGGCTACACCTTC; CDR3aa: CASSLDPGTAYGYTF
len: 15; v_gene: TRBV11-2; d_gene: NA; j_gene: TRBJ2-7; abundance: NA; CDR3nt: TGTGCCAGCAGCTTAGTGTCGGGCGGACCCTACGAGCAGTACTTC; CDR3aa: CASSLVSGGPYEQYF
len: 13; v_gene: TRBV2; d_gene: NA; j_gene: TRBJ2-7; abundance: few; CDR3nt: TGTGCCAGCAGTGGGGACCCCGCCTACGAGCAGTACTTC; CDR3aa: CASSGDPAYEQYF
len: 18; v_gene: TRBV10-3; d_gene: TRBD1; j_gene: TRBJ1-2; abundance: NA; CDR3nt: TGTGCCATCAGGCACTTTGAGACAGGGACTATAAGTAACTATGGCTACACCTTC; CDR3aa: CAIRHFETGTISNYGYTF